This T cell receptor beta chain was captured in a study of blood T cell repertoires in COVID-19 (TCRdb year 2020). Regarding the complete study: The collaborator samples originated in the United States, Italy and Spain and spanned the acute and convalescent phases of COVID-19. The prospective study material was composed of cDNA or gDNA derived from T cells, B-cell-depleted T cells, or PBMCs. The repertoires were released in a freely available public database meant as a resource for research on the immune response to SARS-CoV-2. Where HLA class I and class II types were available, the types were taken from metadata supplied by the sample provider, not from assay-based typing. Subjects who had been exposed to COVID-19, were actively infected with it, or had recovered from it provided the deeply sampled blood TCRbeta repertoires that made up the dataset. Sample metadata almost always included a de-identified subject ID, COVID-19 status, age in years and sex. Samples were obtained from the ongoing ImmuneRACE study (first 160 participants) and from some 1,300 subjects provided by 6 global collaborators. General conclusions and limits of the study: The amount of clinical and demographic metadata varied by source and participant and was provided uncurated.

The immunoSEQ Assay, a bias-controlled multiplex PCR, was used to amplify TCRbeta CDR3 regions from genomic DNA. On the study's bioinformatics: Nucleated cell counts per sample were estimated from amplification of reference gene primers within the assay. Sequence reads were collapsed and filtered to measure the absolute abundance of every unique TCRbeta CDR3 rearrangement. For each sample, productive Simpson clonality was calculated by taking the square root of Simpson's diversity index across productive rearrangements. TCRdb took over this immuneACCESS table, retaining in-frame rearrangements with V and J assigned. Such tables are incomplete; in checked studies, under half of the missing clones stem from an unresolved V gene, and the remainder is unexplained. Clone size and V and J calls were adopted from that table, with D and trimming inferred from the DNA. Counted in this sample were roughly 280,000 clones; around 90% of them appeared once. The ten largest clones capture about 4% of the sample.

In the prospective study, participants were about 18 to 95 years old, resided in around 25 geographic areas of the United States, and were enrolled through a virtual design. In the prospective study, cohorts were assigned on the basis of participant-reported clinical history obtained from a screening survey and a study questionnaire. In the prospective study, mobile phlebotomists collected whole blood, serum and a nasopharyngeal or oropharyngeal swab from each participant. Additional blood draws and questionnaires over an approximately 2-month period could optionally be provided by prospective study participants. Prospective study blood samples were shipped either frozen or at room temperature before DNA extraction. This clone was picked up one time. Its antigen has not been determined. Qualities for individual bases were not recorded, and no much larger clone is one base off. The TCR comes from a woman aged 25 to 39 with acute COVID-19. Material: PBMCs or T cells enriched from blood (not recorded which).

The CDR3 amino acid sequence is: CASSPGLAGVNEQFF. The nucleotides read TGTGCCAGCAGCCCGGGACTAGCGGGAGTCAATGAGCAGTTCTTC. The chain joins TRBV7-9 to TRBJ2-1, with 14 bases in between that match TRBD2. From the cysteine through the phenylalanine, the CDR3 covers 15 amino acids. The DNA shown is the 45-base CDR3, in frame from base 1. Trimmed from V: 5 bases; trimmed from J: 6 bases; junction bases lacking a gene match: 3. CDR1 and CDR2 are read off the germline V gene (reference sequence) as SEHNR and FQNEAQ.